This T cell receptor beta chain was recovered during a study of blood T cell repertoires in COVID-19. Study at large: Samples representing acute and convalescent COVID-19 were sourced from the United States, Italy and Spain. In each case, the material was cDNA or gDNA derived from T cells, B-cell-depleted T cells, or PBMCs.

The CDR3 runs to 12 residues. Germline-derived CDR1 and CDR2 are MNHEY and SVGEGT. V was cut by 4 bases and J by 7 bases, with 10 bases left in between. In the source study's methods: The authors estimated nucleated cell counts from reference gene primer amplification. The method was immunoSEQ multiplex PCR; TCRdb's version includes in-frame clones alone and lacks a portion of them. Clonal size and the V and J genes are those of that table, whereas D and trimming came from the DNA. Among around 150,000 clones listed, more than 80% were seen once. The clonotype was recovered from a woman aged 80 or older in a cohort sampled during active or convalescent COVID-19. Sequencing was performed on peripheral blood. The chain is built from TRBV6-2 or TRBV6-3 and TRBJ1-1, with D possibly matching TRBD1 (5 bases). The DNA of the CDR3 is TGTGCCAGCAGTTCCTACAGGATTGAAGCTTTCTTT. This sequence encodes CASSSYRIEAFF.